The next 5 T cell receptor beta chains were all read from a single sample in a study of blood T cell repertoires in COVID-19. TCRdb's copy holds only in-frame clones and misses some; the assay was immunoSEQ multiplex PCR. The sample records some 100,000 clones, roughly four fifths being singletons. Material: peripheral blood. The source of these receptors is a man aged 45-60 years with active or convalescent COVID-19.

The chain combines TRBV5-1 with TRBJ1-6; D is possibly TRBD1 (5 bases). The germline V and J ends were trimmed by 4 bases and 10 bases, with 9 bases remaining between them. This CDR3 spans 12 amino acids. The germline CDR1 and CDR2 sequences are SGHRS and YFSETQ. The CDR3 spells CASSPGGSPLHF. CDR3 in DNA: TGCGCCAGCAGCCCTGGGGGGTCACCCCTCCACTTT. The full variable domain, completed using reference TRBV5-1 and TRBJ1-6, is KAGVTQTPRYLIKTRGQQVTLSCSPISGHRSVSWYQQTPGQGLQFLFEYFSETQRNKGNFPGRFSGRQFSNSRSEMNVSTLELGDSALYLCASSPGGSPLHFGNGTRLTVT.

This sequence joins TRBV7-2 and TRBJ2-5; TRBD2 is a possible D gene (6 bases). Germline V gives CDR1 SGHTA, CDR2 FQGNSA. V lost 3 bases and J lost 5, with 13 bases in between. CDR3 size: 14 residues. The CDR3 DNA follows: TGTGCCAGCAGCTTCGGGCGGGGTTGGGAGACCCAGTACTTC. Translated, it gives CASSFGRGWETQYF.

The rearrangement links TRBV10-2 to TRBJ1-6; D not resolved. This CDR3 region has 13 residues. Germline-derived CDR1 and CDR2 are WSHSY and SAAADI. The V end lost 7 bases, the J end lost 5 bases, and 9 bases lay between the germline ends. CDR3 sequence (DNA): TGCGCCAGCACCCCCATTGATAATTCACCCCTCCACTTT. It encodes CASTPIDNSPLHF.

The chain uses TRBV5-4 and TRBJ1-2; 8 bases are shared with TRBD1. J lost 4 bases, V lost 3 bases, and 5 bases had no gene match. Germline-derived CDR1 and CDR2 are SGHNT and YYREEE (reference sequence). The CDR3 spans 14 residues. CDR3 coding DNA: TGTGCCAGCAGCTCTACAGGGGGAGGCTATGGCTACACCTTC. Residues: CASSSTGGGYGYTF.

The CDR3 DNA sequence: TGTGCCAGCAGCCAGATCGCGCAGGGTGAGGCCCAGTACTTC. Protein: CASSQIAQGEAQYF. The chain combines TRBV4-2 with TRBJ2-5, with D possibly matching TRBD1 (5 bases). The CDR3 runs to 14 residues. V shed 3 bases and J shed 9 bases, with 17 bases lying between them. Germline lookup yields CDR1 LGHNA and CDR2 YNFKEQ.